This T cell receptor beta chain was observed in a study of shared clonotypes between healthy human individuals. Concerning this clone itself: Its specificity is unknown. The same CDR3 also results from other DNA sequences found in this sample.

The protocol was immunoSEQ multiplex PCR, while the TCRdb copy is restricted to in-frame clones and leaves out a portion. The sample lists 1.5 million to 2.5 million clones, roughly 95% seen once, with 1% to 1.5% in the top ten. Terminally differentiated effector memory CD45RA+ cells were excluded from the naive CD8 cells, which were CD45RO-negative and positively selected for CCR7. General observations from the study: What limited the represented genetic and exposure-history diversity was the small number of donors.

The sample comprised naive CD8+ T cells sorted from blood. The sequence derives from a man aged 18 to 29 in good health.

CDR3 DNA sequence: TGCGCCAGCAGCCAAGCGGGGACCGGGGGCTCCTACGAGCAGTACTTC. Translation: CASSQAGTGGSYEQYF. This rearrangement joins TRBV4-1 to TRBJ2-7; D possibly corresponds to TRBD2 (6 bases). Trimming removed 1 base at V and 0 bases at J, with 13 bases between. Germline V gene sequence: CDR1 MGHRA, CDR2 YSYEKL. This CDR3 has 16 residues.